This paragraph covers one T cell receptor beta chain sequence. Profiled with immunoSEQ multiplex PCR; TCRdb holds only in-frame clones, not every one. This table has about 51,000 clones, over 75% appearing once. This entry belongs to a study of OX40 agonist ivuxolimab in advanced cancers. The ends lost 4 bases at V and 5 bases at J; junction bases unmatched: 7. Germline V gene data show CDR1 as SQVTM and CDR2 as ANQGSEA. The CDR3 runs 13 residues. Blood samples were obtained at baseline, cycle 4 day 1, and cycle 7 day 1. This sequence was found in an adult with an advanced solid tumor such as melanoma, head and neck, liver or kidney cancer. The chain carries TRBV29-1 and TRBJ2-5; 7 bases agree with TRBD2. The specimen was CD4+ or CD8+ T cells sorted from blood, collected in a trial of the OX40 agonist ivuxolimab. CDR3 nucleotides: TGCAGCGTTGGGGGAGGGGCGCGGGAGACCCAGTACTTC. The encoded protein is CSVGGGARETQYF.